The 3 T cell receptor beta chains below all came from one sample that was sequenced in a study of blood T cell repertoires in COVID-19. Sequencing was performed with immunoSEQ multiplex PCR; in TCRdb, only in-frame clones are kept and a portion is missing. Of roughly 190,000 clones listed, roughly 89% are singletons. Sequenced material: PBMCs or T cells enriched from blood (not recorded which). These receptor sequences come from a woman aged 25 to 39 who had been exposed to COVID-19.

This clone has a single count. The chain employs TRBV27 and TRBJ2-2; D uncertain. The ends were cut back, 2 bases at V and 6 bases at J, with 13 bases in the middle. There are 15 residues in the CDR3. Germline-derived CDR1 and CDR2 are MNHEY and SMNVEV (reference sequence). As DNA, the CDR3 is TGTGCCAGCAGTTTAATGGGCAGTGGTTCCGGGGAGCTGTTTTTT. Its protein product is CASSLMGSGSGELFF.

The CDR3, as DNA: TGCGCCAGCAGCCAAGATAGCGATCTCAATCAGCCCCAGCATTTT. This codes for CASSQDSDLNQPQHF. The rearrangement links TRBV4-3 to TRBJ1-5; D ambiguous. The CDR3 length is 15 residues. CDR1 is LGHNA, CDR2 YSLEER, per germline. V was shortened by 0 bases and J by 3 bases, with 9 bases between the two germline ends.

V gene TRBV19 combines with J gene TRBJ1-1, with TRBD1 matching over 7 bases. Trimming cost V 6 bases and J 1 base; bases outside gene matches: 5. Germline V lookup: CDR1 LNHDA, CDR2 SQIVND (reference sequence). The CDR3 spans 14 residues. Here the CDR3 DNA reads TGTGCCAGTAGACCGGGACAGCCGAACACTGAAGCTTTCTTT. Translation gives CASRPGQPNTEAFF.